Below are 17 T cell receptor beta chains sequenced from a single sample in a study of post-analysis software for immune sequencing data. Unique molecular identifiers were present in the TCR beta cDNA libraries. TCRdb passed the PCR reads through MiXCR, listing each CDR3 protein once. The top ten clones hold around 0.56% of a sample with hundreds of thousands of distinct CDR3 sequences, 25% to 30% of them seen once. Their specific antigens are unknown. Study observations and caveats: Elevated frequency relative to controls characterized about 5 TRBV segments in patients, TRBV5-6, TRBV5-1 and TRBV20-1 among them.

The material sequenced was blood. Every receptor here comes from a girl aged 5 to 17 with multiple sclerosis.

The chain recombines TRBV6-1 with TRBJ2-1, with 12 bases aligning to TRBD2. The trim removed 6 bases at V and 9 bases at J, leaving 6 bases unmatched. CDR1 and CDR2 from the germline V gene are MNHNS and SASEGT. The CDR3 is 14 amino acids. The CDR3 DNA reads as TGTGCCAGCAGGCCTGGACTAGCGGGAACTGAGCAGTTCTTC. It encodes CASRPGLAGTEQFF.

The chain employs TRBV18 and TRBJ1-1, with 7 nucleotides matching TRBD1. The CDR3 spans 16 residues. CDR1 is KGHSH, CDR2 LQKENI, per germline. V lost 4 bases, J lost 0 bases, and 8 bases stayed unmatched. CDR3 loop: CASSRQGLAMNTEAFF. DNA of the CDR3: TGTGCCAGCTCACGACAGGGACTAGCCATGAACACTGAAGCTTTCTTT. Together with reference TRBV18 and TRBJ1-1, the CDR3 gives the full variable domain: NAGVMQNPRHLVRRRGQEARLRCSPMKGHSHVYWYRQLPEEGLKFMVYLQKENIIDESGMPKERFSAEFPKEGPSILRIQQVVRGDSAAYFCASSRQGLAMNTEAFFGQGTRLTVV.

The V and J genes are TRBV7-8 and TRBJ2-7; TRBD2 agrees at 8 bases. In germline, CDR1 is SGHVS, CDR2 FQNEAQ. Trimming at V came to 10 bases and at J to 5 bases, leaving 16 bases not matched to a gene. The CDR3 runs to 15 residues. The CDR3 DNA sequence: TGTGCCAACGGGGGGGAGACAGGCGCGTTGGACGAGCAGTACTTC. Translation gives CANGGETGALDEQYF. Based on the CDR3 plus reference TRBV7-8 and TRBJ2-7, the full variable domain is GAGVSQSPRYKVAKRGQDVALRCDPISGHVSLFWYQQALGQGPEFLTYFQNEAQLDKSGLPSDRFFAERPEGSVSTLKIQRTQQEDSAVYLCANGGETGALDEQYFGPGTRLTVT.

The sample holds many counts of this clonotype. The chain carries TRBV12-3 or TRBV12-4 and TRBJ1-5, with D tentatively TRBD1 (5 bases). This CDR3 is built from 14 residues. Between the trimmed V and J ends, which lost 6 bases and 3 bases, there was a span of 12 bases. CDR3 nucleotides: TGTGCCAGCAGCAGAGGACAATCCAATCAGCCCCAGCATTTT. Translation gives CASSRGQSNQPQHF.

This clonotype was seen only a few times. The chain recombines TRBV6-5 with TRBJ2-5; tentative D call: TRBD2 (7 bases). V lost 1 base, J lost 4 bases, and 13 bases lay in between. CDR1 and CDR2 (germline): MNHEY, SVGAGI. The CDR3 runs to 15 residues. CDR3 sequence: CASSYLWGGLETQYF. Written as DNA, the CDR3 is TGTGCCAGCAGTTACTTGTGGGGGGGCTTAGAGACCCAGTACTTC.

This clonotype showed up just a few times. The chain couples TRBV4-1 to TRBJ1-1, with D possibly TRBD1 on 5 matching bases. Germline assignment: CDR1 MGHRA and CDR2 YSYEKL. The CDR3 covers 12 residues. The V end lost 7 bases, the J end lost 3 bases, and 9 bases lay between the germline ends. The CDR3 sequence: CASNGGDTEAFF. CDR3 coding DNA: TGCGCCAGCAATGGGGGGGACACTGAAGCTTTCTTT.

The V call is TRBV18, the J call TRBJ2-7; TRBD2 matches at 9 bases. The trim removed 3 bases at V and 3 bases at J, leaving 6 bases unmatched. Germline V lookup: CDR1 KGHSH, CDR2 LQKENI. The CDR3 contains 15 residues. DNA for the CDR3: TGTGCCAGCTCACCGGAGGGACTAGCCAACTACGAGCAGTACTTC. Translating it yields CASSPEGLANYEQYF.

The sample holds a few counts of this clonotype. V gene TRBV18 combines with J gene TRBJ2-5, with D possibly being TRBD1 or TRBD2 (5 bases each). The V end lost 3 bases, the J end lost 5 bases, and 10 bases lay between the germline ends. Germline V CDR1 and CDR2: KGHSH, LQKENI. This CDR3 spans 13 amino acids. The CDR3 loop is CASSPGPKETQYF. The CDR3 bases are TGTGCCAGCTCACCGGGACCGAAGGAGACCCAGTACTTC.

This clonotype was picked up one time. V usage is TRBV12-5 and J usage is TRBJ2-1; TRBD1 might be the D (6 bases). The germline V gene encodes CDR1 LGHNT and CDR2 FRNRAP. This CDR3 is built from 16 residues. V lost 1 base, J lost 9 bases, and 19 bases lay in between. CDR3 in DNA: TGTGCTAGTGGTTTGGCACTGGGGACACGGGCGGTTGAGCAGTTCTTC. It translates to CASGLALGTRAVEQFF.

At least ten counts were recorded for this clonotype. This sequence joins TRBV12-3 or TRBV12-4 and TRBJ2-1; TRBD2 matches at 11 bases. V was pared by 1 base and J by 8 bases, with 10 bases of the junction left unmatched. The CDR3 spans 17 residues. The CDR3 region has the DNA TGTGCCAGCAGTTTAGTGGGTAGCGGGAGGGCCAAGGATGAGCAGTTCTTC. This translates into CASSLVGSGRAKDEQFF.

The rearrangement links TRBV7-8 to TRBJ1-2, with D possibly TRBD1 on 6 matching bases. CDR3 length: 16 amino acids. Germline V gene sequence: CDR1 SGHVS, CDR2 FQNEAQ. V gave up 7 bases and J gave up 4 bases, with 22 bases separating them. This chain's CDR3 is CASIPGGRGPRYGYTF. The CDR3 coding sequence is TGTGCCAGCATCCCTGGAGGTCGGGGGCCCCGCTATGGCTACACCTTC.

This chain uses TRBV7-2 with TRBJ2-3; D may be TRBD2 (7 bases). Germline V gene data show CDR1 as SGHTA and CDR2 as FQGNSA. The CDR3 consists of 13 residues. V lost 10 bases to trimming and J lost 4 bases, with 15 bases between them. For the CDR3, the DNA is TGTGCCACGGAGGGCGGGGGCGCAGATACGCAGTATTTT. This encodes CATEGGGADTQYF.

This chain joins TRBV7-2 and TRBJ1-1; no firm D call. The CDR3 has 16 residues. Germline CDR1 and CDR2: SGHTA and FQGNSA. V lost 0 bases to trimming and J lost 3 bases, with 14 bases between them. The CDR3 here is CASSLATAWLDTEAFF. The CDR3 coding sequence is TGTGCCAGCAGCTTAGCCACAGCATGGCTCGACACTGAAGCTTTCTTT.

This clonotype was seen more than once but under ten times. This rearrangement joins TRBV15 to TRBJ2-3, with unresolved D. V was shortened by 0 bases and J by 2 bases, with 9 bases between the two germline ends. This CDR3 contains 15 residues. CDR1 is LNHNV and CDR2 is YYDKDF in the germline V gene (reference sequence). The CDR3 DNA reads as TGTGCCACCAGCAGAGATCTGGGCGTCACAGATACGCAGTATTTT. Its translation is CATSRDLGVTDTQYF.

This chain links TRBV20-1 with TRBJ2-5, with D perhaps assigned TRBD1 or TRBD2 (5 bases each). Germline-derived CDR1 and CDR2 are DFQATT and SNEGSKA (reference sequence). This CDR3 has 17 residues. Deletions cut 0 bases from V and 4 bases from J, with 21 bases between. CDR3 nucleotide sequence: TGCAGTGCTAGAGATGGGGGTAGGGATGGGATGGGAGAGACCCAGTACTTC. Protein: CSARDGGRDGMGETQYF.

The gene calls are TRBV28 and TRBJ2-1, with D perhaps TRBD1 or TRBD2 (5 bases each). From germline, CDR1 is MDHEN and CDR2 SYDVKM. The CDR3 is 13 residues long. The ends were cut back, 6 bases at V and 7 bases at J, with 13 bases in the middle. The CDR3 sequence: CASRHKGRNEQFF. The DNA of the CDR3 is TGTGCCAGCAGGCACAAGGGGAGAAATGAGCAGTTCTTC.

The chain joins TRBV20-1 to TRBJ2-1; 11 bases map to TRBD2. Germline V lookup: CDR1 DFQATT, CDR2 SNEGSKA (reference sequence). V shed 6 bases, J shed 10 bases, and the junction held 11 bases outside the gene matches. This CDR3 region has 14 residues. DNA of the CDR3: TGCAGTGCGCCCGGGACTAGCGGACATAGAGAGCAGTTCTTC. Translated, it gives CSAPGTSGHREQFF.